This T cell receptor (beta chain) came from a study of blood T cell repertoires in COVID-19. Study as a whole: Researchers got acute and convalescent COVID-19 samples from the United States, Italy and Spain.

Method: immunoSEQ multiplex PCR; TCRdb's copy keeps in-frame clones and lacks some. The data show 200,000 to 250,000 clones, roughly 81% seen once. CDR3 size: 15 residues. Germline V lookup: CDR1 SGHVS, CDR2 FNYEAQ. The V end lost 3 bases, the J end lost 2 bases, and 12 bases lay between the germline ends. The receptor was derived from a middle-aged man who had recovered from COVID-19. This chain links TRBV7-6 with TRBJ2-3; tentative D call: TRBD1 (8 bases). Sequenced material: peripheral blood. Here the CDR3 reads CASSFTGGDTDTQYF. CDR3 nucleotide sequence: TGTGCCAGCAGCTTTACAGGGGGGGACACAGATACGCAGTATTTT.